This record covers a single T cell receptor (beta chain). V trimming: 6 bases; J trimming: 5 bases; junction bases outside the gene matches: 12. The CDR3 contains 15 residues. Germline assignment: CDR1 MNHEY and CDR2 SVGAGI. The data originate from a study of blood T cell repertoires in COVID-19. Clones were sequenced by immunoSEQ multiplex PCR, and TCRdb holds only the in-frame ones, with some missing. The repertoire includes around 57,000 clones, around 80% of them detected once, and 5.5% sits in the top ten. J is TRBJ2-7 and V is TRBV6-5; 8 bases match TRBD2. The specimen was peripheral blood. The clonotype comes from a woman between 65 and 79 years old with acute or convalescent COVID-19. CDR3 bases: TGTGCCAGCAGCCCCGAGGGGACTAGTCTCCACGAGCAGTACTTC. Translated, it gives CASSPEGTSLHEQYF.